This entry features one T cell receptor beta chain sequence. The table lists this clonotype with a few counts. No antigen is known for it. No quality values exist for individual bases; no much larger clone is one base distant. TCRdb records Illumina HiSeq 1500 as the sequencer. TCRdb reanalyzed the raw reads on its own, using fastp at Q25 for trimming and MiXCR for clone calling, and kept in-frame beta chains. Every CDR3 protein is listed once, alongside the most common genes and DNA of its rows. The sample profile shows around 740,000 distinct CDR3 sequences; under 40% of them were found once. The ten largest clones represent 2.5% to 3% of the sample. The CDR3 numbers 16 residues from cysteine through phenylalanine. Of all the DNA, just the CDR3 is kept, 48 bases in frame from base 1. The germline V gene (reference sequence) gives CDR1 as LNHDA and CDR2 as SQIVND. For this chain, trimming is 5 bases at the V end and 6 bases at the J end, and the number of junction bases without a gene match is 11.

This specimen belongs to a study of T cell repertoires in cytomegalovirus infection (dated 2019 in TCRdb). About the study as a whole: Donor HLA type was relevant to the analysis, as public TCR beta signatures indicated carriage of CMV infection together with the matching HLA type. Broader findings and caveats from the paper: The ex vivo response was dominated by HLA-C-restricted CMV-specific TCR beta clonotypes, which also provided the single most frequent clonotype in two of eight donors. Carriers of CMV infection plus the relevant HLA type were discriminated by the cumulative frequency of public TCR beta family members in the study cohort and in an independent approximately 340-donor cohort.

Sequencing input: PBMCs. The sequence is built from TRBV19 and TRBJ2-7; 12 bases in between match TRBD1. The origin of this receptor is a human donor in good health (CMV status not recorded). Some clones in this sample may be carry-over from other donors' samples. CDR3 region: CASSPHSGTGGREQYF. The DNA sequence follows: TGTGCCAGTAGTCCCCACTCGGGGACAGGGGGCCGCGAGCAGTACTTC.